The T cell receptor beta chain described here comes from a study of Ad26.COV2.S vaccination and SARS-CoV-2 variants. Study-wide context: The Ad26.COV2.S arm of the COV1001 trial was where the donor was placed. The vaccine Ad26.COV2.S was put into the muscle once, or twice with 56 days between.

Repertoires were generated with immunoSEQ multiplex PCR, while TCRdb's copy carries only in-frame clones and drops some. The sample records around 300,000 clones, under 90% being singletons. This CDR3 has 14 amino acids. Germline-derived CDR1 and CDR2 are SGDLS and YYNGEE. Trimming took off 5 bases at V and 5 bases at J, with 16 bases between the two ends. Treatment meaning: 15 to 20 received Ad26.COV2.S at low or high dose, single or two shots; about 5 received placebo; per-sample allocation not given. Sampling was done on day 63 after the first vaccine or placebo injection. At a Boston site, the person donating was an adult of 18-55 years.

The receptor was isolated from a person aged 18-65 years who received the Ad26.COV2.S COVID-19 vaccine or a placebo. The chain joins TRBV9 to TRBJ1-1, with D maybe TRBD1 (6 bases). Sample: peripheral blood, taken in a trial of Ad26.COV2.S vaccine versus placebo. CDR3 in amino acids: CASRAQGMSTEAFF. CDR3 bases: TGTGCCAGCAGGGCGCAGGGGATGTCGACTGAAGCTTTCTTT.